Detailed here is one TCR beta chain. PCR amplification relied on 60 Vbeta primers (plus 13 Jbeta primers). Assay used: immunoSEQ multiplex PCR; TCRdb lists only in-frame clones, some missing. The data hold under 200,000 clones, with 65% to 85% observed a single time. This sample was taken from a study of cytomegalovirus exposure and HLA in healthy donors. The V and J ends lost 7 bases and 3 bases respectively, with 35 bases between them. This CDR3 has 21 amino acids. Germline values: CDR1 LNHDA, CDR2 SQIVND (reference sequence). The receptor was isolated from a woman aged 40-49 years in good health and CMV-seropositive. The sequenced material came from PBMCs. J is TRBJ2-3 and V is TRBV19, with D possibly matching TRBD1 (6 bases). CDR3 sequence (DNA): TGTGCCAGTATTTTCAATCGCCGGGGCAGGGGTGCTATTCTCCGTACAGATACGCAGTATTTT. Amino acid sequence: CASIFNRRGRGAILRTDTQYF.